This T cell receptor beta chain was sequenced during a study of lymphopenia after photon versus proton radiotherapy (dated by TCRdb to 2018 to 2020). Broadly, across the study: The study compared the immunological effects of photon versus proton radiation therapy in patients with gastrointestinal tumors who developed high-grade lymphopenia. The study was designed to characterize how the impact on the immune system differs between the two radiation modalities. The cohort comprised about 22 patients with gastrointestinal tumors who received either photon or proton therapy and then developed lymphopenia.

As for this clone: The target of this receptor is not known. Base qualities were left out, and no much larger clone turns up one base away.

Findings and caveats that apply to the study as a whole: Once the lymphocyte count had reached its nadir, the repertoires of photon-treated patients showed oligoclonal expansion, particularly of CD8+ Temra cells, and this expansion drove the decline in diversity. The authors looked at the survival association only in patients who died, and they framed better survival with proton therapy as a possibility rather than a demonstrated result. During treatment, patients who received photon therapy lost naive T cells and TCR diversity and gained effector/memory populations, whereas patients who received proton therapy remained relatively stable. Across the cohort, a larger post-nadir drop in TCR diversity was inversely correlated with overall survival time among patients who died.

Libraries were prepared through the immunoSEQ multiplex PCR assay. T cell repertoires were profiled by deep sequencing of rearranged TCR beta loci, alongside multiparametric flow cytometry. Not all clones reach the TCRdb copy of this immuneACCESS table, which keeps in-frame sequences only. Checked studies attribute under half of the gap to unresolved V genes and leave the rest unexplained. The sample profile shows about 18,000 clones; 75% to 85% of them were found once. Around a fifth of the sample comes from the top ten. The sequence was obtained from a man aged 65 to 79 with pancreatic cancer. The sequencing used peripheral blood, collected from a patient treated with proton-based radiotherapy.

Here the CDR3 is given as CASEGPGNTIYF. In nucleotide form, the sequence is TGTGCCAGCGAGGGGCCTGGAAACACCATATATTTT. The V and J genes are TRBV6-5 and TRBJ1-3; matching of 5 bases hints at TRBD1 as the D gene. The junction shows trimming of 8 bases on V and 2 bases on J, plus 7 bases between the germline ends. Taken from cysteine to phenylalanine, the CDR3 has 12 residues. The sequence is cut down to CDR3 DNA, 36 bases in frame from base 1. The CDR1 and CDR2 encoded by the germline V gene are MNHEY and SVGAGI.